These 28 T cell receptor beta chains originate from one sample sequenced in a study of blood T cell repertoires in COVID-19. Sequenced by immunoSEQ multiplex PCR; TCRdb stores in-frame clones only, minus some. The repertoire holds more than 150,000 clones, about 77% seen once, with 2.5% to 3% in the top ten. Specimen: peripheral blood. Receptors were obtained from a woman of 80 years or more with active or convalescent COVID-19.

The rearrangement uses TRBV6-5 and TRBJ1-2; perhaps TRBD1 as D (6 bases). The length of the CDR3 is 15 residues. CDR1 is MNHEY, CDR2 SVGAGI, per germline. Trimming shortened V by 0 bases and J by 5 bases, and 13 bases separated the two germline ends. CDR3 nucleotide sequence: TGTGCCAGCAGTTACTCTGGTGCAGGGGCTTATGGCTACACCTTC. Translated, it gives CASSYSGAGAYGYTF.

CDR3 amino acids: CASFLADSYEQYF. The CDR3 region has the DNA TGTGCCAGCTTTCTAGCGGATTCCTACGAGCAGTACTTC. This chain uses TRBV2 with TRBJ2-7; 7 bases agree with TRBD2. With V trimmed by 8 bases and J by 1 base, 5 bases remained unmatched. The CDR3 has 13 amino acids. Germline values: CDR1 SNHLY, CDR2 FYNNEI. Full variable domain (rest looked up from reference TRBV2 and TRBJ2-7): EPEVTQTPSHQVTQMGQEVILRCVPISNHLYFYWYRQILGQKVEFLVSFYNNEISEKSEIFDDQFSVERPDGSNFTLKIRSTKLEDSAMYFCASFLADSYEQYFGPGTRLTVT.

A single count supports this clone. This chain joins TRBV9 and TRBJ2-4; 12 nucleotides match TRBD2. Germline CDR1 reads SGDLS; CDR2 reads YYNGEE. CDR3 length: 15 residues. V shed 4 bases, J shed 7 bases, and the junction held 6 bases outside the gene matches. For the CDR3, the DNA is TGTGCCAGCAGCCCTCTAGCGGGGGGGAGGAACATTCAGTACTTC. This codes for CASSPLAGGRNIQYF. The whole variable domain, remainder taken from reference TRBV9 and TRBJ2-4, is DSGVTQTPKHLITATGQRVTLRCSPRSGDLSVYWYQQSLDQGLQFLIQYYNGEERAKGNILERFSAQQFPDLHSELNLSSLELGDSALYFCASSPLAGGRNIQYFGAGTRLSVL.

The rearrangement links TRBV7-9 to TRBJ1-4, with D possibly being TRBD1 (5 bases). V was trimmed by 5 bases and J by 8 bases, leaving 18 bases between them. Germline V gives CDR1 SEHNR, CDR2 FQNEAQ (reference sequence). CDR3 length equals 15 residues. The CDR3 coding sequence is TGTGCCAGCAGCCCACCACGGGGGTTCGGGGAAAAACTGTTTTTT. Its translation is CASSPPRGFGEKLFF. The entire variable domain, with the rest obtained from reference TRBV7-9 and TRBJ1-4, is as follows: DTGVSQNPRHKITKRGQNVTFRCDPISEHNRLYWYRQTLGQGPEFLTYFQNEAQLEKSRLLSDRFSAERPKGSFSTLEIQRTEQGDSAMYLCASSPPRGFGEKLFFGSGTQLSVL.

This sequence joins TRBV24-1 and TRBJ2-3, with D hard to call. CDR1 KGHDR and CDR2 SFDVKD come from the germline V gene. Trimming stripped 9 bases from V and 7 bases from J, with 13 bases between. The CDR3 runs 12 residues. DNA for the CDR3: TGTGCCACCCGAAGCCCGTCGAATACGCAGTATTTT. As protein: CATRSPSNTQYF.

This clone has more than one count but fewer than ten. The V and J genes are TRBV15 and TRBJ1-4, with 8 nucleotides matching TRBD1. CDR3 length: 14 amino acids. The ends lost 3 bases at V and 7 bases at J; junction bases unmatched: 4. Germline V CDR1 and CDR2: LNHNV, YYDKDF (reference sequence). The CDR3 is CATSRDRATEKLFF. The CDR3, as DNA: TGTGCCACCAGCAGGGACAGGGCGACTGAAAAACTGTTTTTT.

CDR3 loop: CASSDRVNTEAFF. The CDR3 nucleotides are TGTGCCAGTTCTGACAGGGTGAACACTGAAGCTTTCTTT. The chain joins TRBV19 to TRBJ1-1; 7 bases are a match to TRBD1. V gave up 8 bases and J gave up 0 bases; unmatched junction bases: 3. CDR3 length equals 13 residues. The V gene's germline CDR1 is LNHDA and CDR2 SQIVND (reference sequence). Together with reference TRBV19 and TRBJ1-1, the CDR3 gives the full variable domain: DGGITQSPKYLFRKEGQNVTLSCEQNLNHDAMYWYRQDPGQGLRLIYYSQIVNDFQKGDIAEGYSVSREKKESFPLTVTSAQKNPTAFYLCASSDRVNTEAFFGQGTRLTVV.

The gene calls are TRBV14 and TRBJ1-1; no clear D gene. The V gene lost 3 bases and the J gene lost 6 bases, with 11 bases spanning the gap. Germline lookup yields CDR1 SGHDN and CDR2 FVKESK. The CDR3 is made up of 13 amino acids. The CDR3: CASSQGGLSEAFF. CDR3 sequence (DNA): TGTGCCAGCAGCCAGGGTGGACTCTCTGAAGCTTTCTTT.

The chain combines TRBV5-6 with TRBJ1-5; 7 bases map to TRBD1. The V segment lost 4 bases and the J segment 2 bases; nucleotides outside the gene matches: 6. Per germline, CDR1 SGHDT and CDR2 YYEEEE. The CDR3 consists of 15 residues. The CDR3 loop is CASSLLTGGNQPQHF. The CDR3 DNA reads TGTGCCAGCAGCCTGCTCACAGGGGGCAATCAGCCCCAGCATTTT.

The chain carries TRBV20-1 and TRBJ2-5; 13 nucleotides align to TRBD2. Germline CDR1 reads DFQATT; CDR2 reads SNEGSKA (reference sequence). This CDR3 comprises 16 residues. Trimming removed 3 bases from V and 4 bases from J; junction bases left unmatched: 8. In DNA, the CDR3 is TGCAGTGCTAGTACTAGCGGGGGGGCCTATCGAGAGACCCAGTACTTC. Protein: CSASTSGGAYRETQYF.

V gene TRBV6-5 combines with J gene TRBJ1-2; 8 positions agree with TRBD1. Germline V gene data show CDR1 as MNHEY and CDR2 as SVGAGI. V trimming: 6 bases; J trimming: 0 bases; junction bases outside the gene matches: 3. The CDR3 length is 14 residues. CDR3 DNA sequence: TGTGCCAGCAGCCCGGGACAGGCTAACTATGGCTACACCTTC. Amino acid sequence: CASSPGQANYGYTF.

The table lists this clone with a count of one. The CDR3: CASSYAETQYF. Here the CDR3 DNA reads TGTGCCAGCAGTTACGCGGAGACCCAGTACTTC. The rearrangement links TRBV6-2 or TRBV6-3 to TRBJ2-5; D unresolved. Germline values: CDR1 MNHEY, CDR2 SVGEGT. The ends were cut back, 2 bases at V and 5 bases at J, with 3 bases in the middle. The length of the CDR3 is 11 residues.

The chain links TRBV27 to TRBJ2-7, with 7 bases identical to TRBD1. The germline gives CDR1 MNHEY, CDR2 SMNVEV (reference sequence). This CDR3 spans 16 amino acids. V lost 3 bases, J lost 2 bases, and 10 bases stayed unmatched. CDR3: CASSFSWGTETYEQYF. In DNA form, the CDR3 reads TGTGCCAGCAGTTTTTCCTGGGGGACAGAAACCTACGAGCAGTACTTC.

This clone has only a few counts. The V and J genes are TRBV5-6 and TRBJ1-6, with D possibly TRBD1 on 6 matching bases. The CDR3 consists of 15 residues. The germline V gene has CDR1 SGHDT and CDR2 YYEEEE. The V and J ends lost 4 bases and 10 bases respectively, with 18 bases between them. The CDR3 region has the DNA TGTGCCAGCAGCCCCCTAACAGGGAATAGGTCACCCCTCCACTTT. It codes for CASSPLTGNRSPLHF.

The CDR3 DNA reads as TGTGCCAGTAGTATTCTGAACTATGGCTACACCTTC. Translated, it gives CASSILNYGYTF. This chain links TRBV19 with TRBJ1-2; D gene uncertain. Trimming stripped 3 bases from V and 2 bases from J, with 4 bases between. CDR1 and CDR2 (germline): LNHDA, SQIVND (reference sequence). CDR3 length: 12 amino acids.

This chain connects TRBV6-5 to TRBJ2-3; 11 bases line up with TRBD2. Germline CDR1 reads MNHEY; CDR2 reads SVGAGI. J was trimmed by 5 bases and V by 2 bases; bases with no gene match: 3. This CDR3 is built from 15 residues. For the CDR3, the DNA is TGTGCCAGCAGTTACCTAGCGGGGGGCCGAGATACGCAGTATTTT. It codes for CASSYLAGGRDTQYF.

This clone turned up a few times. J is TRBJ2-7 and V is TRBV3-1 (or the pseudogene TRBV3-2); D is perhaps TRBD1 (6 bases). Germline CDR1 reads LGHDT; CDR2 reads YNNKEL (reference sequence). V was cut by 2 bases and J by 1 base, with 9 bases left in between. CDR3 length equals 14 residues. The CDR3 protein is CASSQNRESYEQYF. CDR3 coding DNA: TGTGCCAGCAGCCAAAACAGGGAGTCCTACGAGCAGTACTTC.

The rearrangement uses TRBV10-1 and TRBJ1-6, with TRBD1 matching over 10 bases. This CDR3 is built from 14 residues. The V segment lost 6 bases and the J segment 9 bases; nucleotides outside the gene matches: 5. Germline-derived CDR1 and CDR2 are WNHNN and SYGVQD (reference sequence). Written as DNA, the CDR3 is TGCGCCAGCAGCCTCGGACAGGGGGGTTCACCCCTCCACTTT. This gives the protein CASSLGQGGSPLHF.

This chain joins TRBV5-4 and TRBJ2-3; D possibly corresponds to TRBD1 (6 bases). Trimming left V 4 bases short and J 0 bases short, with 18 bases between. This CDR3 is 17 amino acids long. Germline V gene lookup returns CDR1 SGHNT and CDR2 YYREEE (reference sequence). CDR3 DNA: TGTGCCAGCAGCAGAACCGGGACAAGAGCTAGCACAGATACGCAGTATTTT. Residues: CASSRTGTRASTDTQYF.

This clone appeared once. V and J are TRBV4-3 and TRBJ2-5; TRBD2 matches 9 bases. This CDR3 spans 17 amino acids. The germline V gene encodes CDR1 LGHNA and CDR2 YSLEER. Unmatched junction bases numbered 13, after V lost 1 base and J lost 7 bases. CDR3 sequence reads: CASSQGVSGGLQGTQYF. CDR3 nucleotides: TGCGCCAGCAGCCAAGGGGTTAGCGGGGGCCTCCAGGGGACCCAGTACTTC.

The CDR3 nucleotides read TGTGCCAGCAGCCGTTTCAGACAGGTTGGCTACGAGCAGTACTTC. This codes for CASSRFRQVGYEQYF. The V gene is TRBV3-1 (or the pseudogene TRBV3-2), the J gene TRBJ2-7, with D maybe TRBD1 (6 bases). The germline CDR1 and CDR2 sequences are LGHDT and YNNKEL (reference sequence). The ends were cut back, 4 bases at V and 3 bases at J, with 16 bases in the middle. This CDR3 is 15 amino acids long.

The V and J genes are TRBV5-1 and TRBJ2-5, with 10 bases aligning to TRBD1. The germline V gene encodes CDR1 SGHRS and CDR2 YFSETQ. V lost 3 bases and J lost 3; bases outside the gene matches: 5. CDR3 length: 15 residues. The CDR3 here is CASSSLGTGEETQYF. CDR3 DNA sequence: TGCGCCAGCAGCTCCCTTGGGACAGGGGAAGAGACCCAGTACTTC.

In its sample, this clone was seen once. The V and J genes are TRBV5-1 and TRBJ1-2; 7 bases line up with TRBD1. The J segment lost 3 bases and the V segment lost 0 bases, leaving 5 bases of the junction unmatched. Looked up from germline, CDR1 is SGHRS and CDR2 is YFSETQ. The CDR3 has 15 residues. The CDR3 spells CASSLAPGGYYGYTF. CDR3 DNA sequence: TGCGCCAGCAGCTTGGCCCCAGGGGGTTACTATGGCTACACCTTC.

The rearrangement links TRBV2 to TRBJ2-5, with D maybe TRBD2 (6 bases). Germline CDR1 and CDR2: SNHLY and FYNNEI. The V and J ends lost 6 bases and 4 bases respectively, with 15 bases between them. The CDR3 has 14 residues. CDR3 protein: CASRRGGLRETQYF. DNA of the CDR3: TGTGCCAGCAGGAGAGGTGGACTAAGAGAGACCCAGTACTTC.

V and J are TRBV29-1 and TRBJ2-7; 9 nucleotides align to TRBD1. With V trimmed by 6 bases and J by 6 bases, 9 bases remained unmatched. This CDR3 has 13 amino acids. Germline CDR1 SQVTM, CDR2 ANQGSEA. The CDR3 sequence: CSVGRGQGFEQYF. The CDR3 DNA follows: TGCAGCGTCGGCCGAGGACAGGGGTTCGAGCAGTACTTC.

The rearrangement links TRBV5-4 to TRBJ1-2; 9 nucleotides align to TRBD1. Trimming cost V 4 bases and J 4 bases; bases outside gene matches: 11. This CDR3 region has 16 residues. The germline gives CDR1 SGHNT, CDR2 YYREEE (reference sequence). The CDR3 spells CASSPRPGQGGYGYTF. In DNA, the CDR3 is TGTGCCAGCAGCCCGAGACCGGGACAGGGAGGCTATGGCTACACCTTC.

This clone has just a few counts. The genes are TRBV7-9 and TRBJ1-1; 8 bases fit TRBD1. The J segment lost 4 bases and the V segment lost 5 bases, leaving 12 bases of the junction unmatched. CDR1 and CDR2 from the germline V gene are SEHNR and FQNEAQ (reference sequence). CDR3 length equals 16 residues. The CDR3 DNA reads TGTGCCAGCAGCCGTGGAAGACAGGGGAGTAGCACTGAAGCTTTCTTT. Amino acid sequence: CASSRGRQGSSTEAFF.

J is TRBJ1-3 and V is TRBV10-2, with D uncertain. Germline CDR1 is WSHSY and CDR2 is SAAADI. This CDR3 is 12 amino acids long. V was shortened by 5 bases and J by 1 base, with 3 bases between the two germline ends. CDR3 residues: CASSLSGNTIYF. For the CDR3, the DNA is TGCGCCAGCAGTCTTTCTGGAAACACCATATATTTT.